This TCR beta chain stems from a study of glioma-infiltrating T cells (TCRdb year 2016). Some background on the complete study: Glioma tissue, non-neoplastic brain tissue and matched peripheral blood mononuclear cells were used as sources from which TCR alpha- and beta-chain repertoires were sequenced. To measure how far tissue and blood T-cell populations diverged, each tissue-infiltrating repertoire was compared against the peripheral blood repertoire of the same patient. Three low-grade glioma patients, several primary glioblastoma patients and three non-glioma patients contributing non-neoplastic brain tissue were included in the paired cohort.

Germline trimming: 6 bases from V, 9 bases from J; junction bases outside gene matches: 11. The germline V gene encodes CDR1 MNHNS and CDR2 SASEGT. The CDR3 runs 15 amino acids, cysteine and phenylalanine included. The DNA shown is the 45-base CDR3, in frame from base 1. Study-level results and caveats: Group comparisons were based on small numbers of patients: three non-neoplastic, three low-grade glioma and several glioblastoma patients. VJ-independent divergence between tissue and blood was found to be below expectation in non-neoplastic patients but above expectation in all gliomas, particularly low-grade gliomas. Tissue and blood shared very few CDR3 sequences, a result attributed to high CDR3 diversity and limited sampling.

TCR alpha and beta CDR3 regions were amplified with the iRepertoire nested amplicon-rescue multiplex PCR (arm-PCR) platform from RNA. The input for one-step reverse transcription and amplification was about 95-450 ng of either tissue mRNA or PBMC total RNA. Following bead purification, Illumina adapters were added by a secondary multiplex PCR, and the libraries were gel-purified between 200 and 400 bp. Internal 6-nucleotide barcodes were carried by the libraries and were used for demultiplexing. Libraries were sequenced on an Illumina MiSeq with 2x220 or 2x250 nucleotide paired-end reads. The authors' pipeline ran thus. Paired reads were merged using FLASH 1.2.11 and aligned with BWA-MEM to the GRCh37 human genome, and TRA and TRB reads were then extracted. An IMGT-derived reference of cassette sequences and CDR3 motifs, with pseudogenes included, was used for V and J assignment. Reads were translated in three frames, and productive CDR3s were defined by a C…FGXG motif without stop codons. Clonotypes were defined as unique combinations of V-J cassette pair and CDR3 amino acid sequence. Reads were filtered by Hamming distance, thresholded by each sample's sequence error rate in mapped regions. The public reads were run again by TCRdb, first through fastp at Q25 and then through MiXCR, and only productive beta chains were kept. Each CDR3 protein appears once, grouped with its most common genes and DNA. Clone size and V and J calls follow TCRdb, not the original study. This sample is represented by tens of thousands of distinct CDR3 sequences; roughly 23% of them were singletons. The ten largest clones add up to 6.7% of the sample.

This clonotype was detected many times. This receptor's antigen is unknown. It has no much larger one-base neighbor in the sample; base qualities were not kept. The V gene is TRBV6-1 and the J gene is TRBJ2-1; TRBD2 fits 10 bases in the junction. The TCR comes from a human donor with low-grade glioma or glioblastoma, undergoing nonglioma brain surgery, or in good health (not recorded which). Sequences were obtained from glioma tissue, nonneoplastic brain tissue, or PBMCs (not recorded which). The DNA is TGTGCCAGCAGAAACCCTAGCGGGAGTTATGGTGAGCAGTTCTTC. It translates as CASRNPSGSYGEQFF.